The text below deals with one TCR beta chain. These data belong to a study of blood T cell repertoires in COVID-19. Study summary: Both acute and convalescent COVID-19 samples were obtained from the United States, Italy and Spain.

Only in-frame clones appear in the TCRdb table, and some are missing; sequencing was by immunoSEQ multiplex PCR. The sample has fewer than 200,000 clones, roughly 79% seen once; the top ten hold around 12%. Germline CDR1 reads MDHEN; CDR2 reads SYDVKM. This CDR3 spans 13 amino acids. With V trimmed by 5 bases and J by 6 bases, 3 bases remained unmatched. During active infection, Seattle patients enrolled and were then monitored through disease. Sample: peripheral blood. V gene TRBV28 combines with J gene TRBJ1-2, with 10 positions matching TRBD1. The clonotype originates from a woman of 80 years or more with COVID-19, enrolled during active disease. CDR3 DNA sequence: TGTGCCAGCAGTAAGGGACAGGGGAATGGCTACACCTTC. Amino acid sequence: CASSKGQGNGYTF.